This T cell receptor (beta chain) was captured by sequencing in a study of human T cells and chemical hapten exposure. About the research overall: Researchers reported sensitizing an approximately 2 cm by approximately 2 cm upper inner arm skin site with 2% DPC. Alopecia universalis, totalis or areata was present in patients who were mostly female.

TCRdb re-called the RACE reads with MiXCR, one entry per CDR3 protein. Altogether more than 250,000 distinct CDR3 sequences are present, 7.5% to 8% being singletons, with the ten largest covering less than 1.5%. Time point given: pre-sensitization, week 0. Noted treatment: therapeutic diphenylcyclopropenone sensitization with weekly scalp DPC. There are 14 residues in the CDR3. Germline loops: CDR1 MNHEY, CDR2 SVGEGT. Trimming took 4 bases from V and 6 from J, leaving 13 bases between them. In its sample, this clonotype was seen many times. This specimen consisted of whole blood, obtained in connection with sensitization to the hapten diphenylcyclopropenone (DPC). This rearrangement joins TRBV6-2 or TRBV6-3 to TRBJ2-1; D unresolved. The TCR originated in a man between 18 and 29 years old with alopecia areata. Some clones in this sample may be carry-over from other donors' samples. Here the CDR3 reads CASSFLGSVNEQFF. The CDR3 DNA reads TGTGCCAGCAGTTTTCTGGGTTCGGTCAATGAGCAGTTCTTC.